A selection of T cell receptor beta chains follows, all from one sample in a study of T cell responses to AZD1222 COVID-19 vaccine. TCRdb's table, derived via immunoSEQ multiplex PCR, lists solely in-frame clones and lacks some. This sample has 98,000 or so clones, with over 85% found just once. The sample in question was peripheral blood, obtained on day 0 of AZD1222 vaccination. The source of these receptors is an adult in good health. The CDR3 runs from the conserved cysteine through the conserved F or W. A D gene is named only where the DNA matches it firmly. Clone size, where shown, is once, few, many, or a class for clones that have expanded.

size	J	V	D	CDR3	DNA
NA	TRBJ1-6	TRBV4-1	NA	CASSQEDPSPLHF	TGCGCCAGCAGCCAAGAGGATCCGTCACCCCTCCACTTT
NA	TRBJ2-7	TRBV6-2/TRBV6-3	TRBD1	CASSWTGALTYEQYF	TGTGCCAGCAGTTGGACAGGGGCCTTGACCTACGAGCAGTACTTC
NA	TRBJ2-2	TRBV11-2	NA	CASIIGPNTGELFF	TGTGCCAGCATAATCGGGCCCAACACCGGGGAGCTGTTTTTT
few	TRBJ1-1	TRBV11-1	NA	CASSPEGTGFEAFF	TGTGCCAGCAGCCCCGAGGGGACTGGGTTTGAAGCTTTCTTT
once	TRBJ2-1	TRBV6-5	NA	CASSTEPGYNEQFF	TGTGCCAGCAGCACCGAGCCGGGCTACAATGAGCAGTTCTTC
NA	TRBJ1-3	TRBV5-1	NA	CASSSGQYSGNTIYF	TGCGCCAGCAGCTCCGGACAGTACTCTGGAAACACCATATATTTT
NA	TRBJ2-4	TRBV11-2	NA	CASSFPALLAKNIQYF	TGTGCCAGCAGCTTCCCGGCACTCTTAGCCAAAAACATTCAGTACTTC
once	TRBJ1-2	TRBV28	TRBD1	CASSLMGQGSYTF	TGTGCCAGCAGTTTAATGGGACAGGGTAGCTACACCTTC
NA	TRBJ1-1	TRBV5-6	NA	CASSFATGGTEAFF	TGTGCCAGCAGCTTTGCCACGGGTGGCACTGAAGCTTTCTTT
NA	TRBJ2-3	TRBV5-8	TRBD2	CASSDGIAGGPGDTQYF	TGTGCCAGCAGCGACGGGATAGCGGGAGGGCCAGGAGATACGCAGTATTTT
NA	TRBJ2-7	TRBV7-3	TRBD2	CASSPSGGSGEQYF	TGTGCCAGCAGCCCCTCCGGCGGGAGTGGCGAGCAGTACTTC
once	TRBJ2-2	TRBV7-2	TRBD2	CASSFSSGRATGELFF	TGTGCCAGCAGCTTTTCTAGCGGGAGGGCCACCGGGGAGCTGTTTTTT
NA	TRBJ2-7	TRBV7-2	NA	CASSLIGGYEQYF	TGTGCCAGCAGCTTAATAGGGGGCTACGAGCAGTACTTC
NA	TRBJ1-2	TRBV30	NA	CAWKSVWGEGYTF	TGTGCCTGGAAATCGGTCTGGGGGGAAGGCTACACCTTC
NA	TRBJ1-5	TRBV29-1	TRBD1	CSVLEGTGVNQPQHF	TGCAGCGTCCTCGAAGGGACAGGGGTGAATCAGCCCCAGCATTTT
NA	TRBJ2-5	TRBV2	NA	CASSYRVEETQYF	TGTGCCAGCAGCTACAGGGTCGAAGAGACCCAGTACTTC
NA	TRBJ2-1	TRBV15	NA	CATSRTGFSYNEQFF	TGTGCCACCAGCAGGACAGGATTCTCCTACAATGAGCAGTTCTTC
NA	TRBJ1-4	TRBV4-1	NA	CASSQDPAGGGEKLFF	TGCGCCAGCAGCCAAGATCCGGCGGGAGGGGGTGAAAAACTGTTTTTT
NA	TRBJ1-3	TRBV7-9	NA	CASSLITGNTIYF	TGTGCCAGCAGCTTAATTACGGGAAACACCATATATTTT
NA	TRBJ1-5	TRBV7-8	NA	CASSLRGGEGPQHF	TGTGCCAGCAGCTTAAGGGGTGGAGAGGGGCCCCAGCATTTT
NA	TRBJ2-7	TRBV6-1	NA	CASSEQEISYEQYF	TGTGCCAGCAGTGAACAGGAGATCTCCTACGAGCAGTACTTC
NA	TRBJ2-7	TRBV27	NA	CASSFSDHSYEQYF	TGTGCCAGCAGTTTTTCGGACCACTCCTACGAGCAGTACTTC
once	TRBJ1-6	TRBV2	TRBD1	CASSQTGPHSPLHF	TGTGCCAGCAGTCAGACAGGGCCCCATTCACCCCTCCACTTT
NA	TRBJ1-6	TRBV27	NA	CASSLGSGDLSPLHF	TGTGCCAGCAGTTTAGGGTCAGGGGATTTATCACCCCTCCACTTT
NA	TRBJ2-1	TRBV18	NA	CASSPRVLHNEQFF	TGTGCCAGCTCACCACGGGTTCTCCACAATGAGCAGTTCTTC
NA	TRBJ2-3	TRBV9	NA	CASSVTGSGEQYF	TGTGCCAGCAGCGTTACAGGGTCGGGAGAGCAGTATTTT
NA	TRBJ2-7	TRBV11-3	NA	CASSPRRGLAYEQYF	TGTGCCAGCAGCCCCCGGCGGGGCCTAGCCTACGAGCAGTACTTC
NA	TRBJ2-7	TRBV9	TRBD2	CASSPGLAGRSAYEQYF	TGTGCCAGCAGCCCCGGACTAGCGGGAAGAAGCGCCTACGAGCAGTACTTC
NA	TRBJ1-6	TRBV6-2/TRBV6-3	NA	CASSRRDNSPLHF	TGTGCCAGCAGTAGACGAGATAATTCACCCCTCCACTTT